Below are 26 T cell receptor beta chains sequenced from a single sample in a study of quantifying T cell responses using KT2 cells. As for the study in general: Reverse transcription used primers in the TCR alpha and beta constant regions.

Each cDNA got a UMI-containing oligo ligated at its 3' end. The first PCR ran roughly 4 cycles with an equimolar RC1.1 and RC1.2 beta primer mix. One entry per CDR3 protein, called by TCRdb with MiXCR from the UMI-ligation and nested PCR reads. The top ten clones hold less than 11% of a sample with around 50,000 distinct CDR3 sequences, around a tenth of them seen once. Specimen: PBMCs spiked with cells of the T cell clone KT2. The receptor source for this set is a human donor.

This clonotype was counted a few times. The chain is built from TRBV9 and TRBJ1-5, with D possibly being TRBD1 (5 bases). Germline V gene data show CDR1 as SGDLS and CDR2 as YYNGEE. This CDR3 is built from 14 residues. Trimming pared 4 bases from V and 2 bases from J, leaving 10 bases between. This CDR3 reads CASSPWGGNQPQHF. The CDR3 region has the DNA TGTGCCAGCAGCCCCTGGGGCGGCAATCAGCCCCAGCATTTT. The whole variable domain, remainder taken from reference TRBV9 and TRBJ1-5, is DSGVTQTPKHLITATGQRVTLRCSPRSGDLSVYWYQQSLDQGLQFLIQYYNGEERAKGNILERFSAQQFPDLHSELNLSSLELGDSALYFCASSPWGGNQPQHFGDGTRLSIL.

In this sample, this clonotype turned up many times. The gene calls are TRBV7-8 and TRBJ2-3; D possibly uses TRBD1 or TRBD2 (5 bases each). V lost 7 bases and J 2 bases, leaving 16 bases between the germline ends. CDR1 is SGHVS, CDR2 FQNEAQ, per germline. The CDR3 contains 15 residues. The CDR3 is CASNFGGDPTDTQYF. Here the CDR3 DNA reads TGTGCCAGCAATTTCGGTGGGGACCCCACAGATACGCAGTATTTT.

This clonotype has at least ten counts. V usage is TRBV7-6 and J usage is TRBJ2-4; 7 bases map to TRBD1. Germline V gene lookup returns CDR1 SGHVS and CDR2 FNYEAQ. CDR3 length: 15 amino acids. Trimming took 5 bases from V and 1 from J; bases not matched to a gene: 5. The CDR3 region is CASSPGRGAKNIQYF. In nucleotides, the CDR3 is TGTGCCAGCAGCCCCGGCAGGGGGGCCAAAAACATTCAGTACTTC.

The chain joins TRBV29-1 to TRBJ1-1; no firm D call. V gave up 0 bases and J gave up 9 bases, with 8 bases separating them. Germline-derived CDR1 and CDR2 are SQVTM and ANQGSEA. This CDR3 is built from 11 residues. CDR3 residues: CSVEDGRKAFF. The CDR3 bases are TGCAGCGTTGAAGATGGACGGAAAGCTTTCTTT.

This clonotype was counted ten times or more. The gene calls are TRBV18 and TRBJ2-3; a weak D match, TRBD2 (5 bases). Germline CDR1 is KGHSH and CDR2 is LQKENI. The CDR3 loop spans 15 amino acids. The ends were cut back, 0 bases at V and 2 bases at J, with 9 bases in the middle. The CDR3 nucleotides are TGTGCCAGCTCACCACCTGGAGGTATCACAGATACGCAGTATTTT. Residues: CASSPPGGITDTQYF.

This clonotype was observed at least ten times. The chain carries TRBV6-5 and TRBJ2-5; 9 nucleotides match TRBD1. The CDR3 has 17 residues. Germline V CDR1 and CDR2: MNHEY, SVGAGI. The V segment lost 2 bases and the J segment 5 bases; nucleotides outside the gene matches: 12. CDR3: CASSYDGTGPQGETQYF. In nucleotides, the CDR3 is TGTGCCAGCAGTTACGACGGGACAGGGCCTCAGGGGGAGACCCAGTACTTC.

The chain employs TRBV29-1 and TRBJ1-1; D is perhaps TRBD1 (5 bases). V lost 4 bases and J 5 bases, leaving 14 bases between the germline ends. CDR3 length: 13 amino acids. Germline V gene data show CDR1 as SQVTM and CDR2 as ANQGSEA. CDR3 sequence: CSVGEGEGTEAFF. In DNA, the CDR3 is TGCAGCGTTGGGGAAGGGGAGGGTACTGAAGCTTTCTTT.

The chain is built from TRBV7-8 and TRBJ2-2; D possibly corresponds to TRBD2 (6 bases). This CDR3 spans 15 amino acids. Germline V gives CDR1 SGHVS, CDR2 FQNEAQ. V lost 5 bases and J lost 3, with 13 bases in between. In nucleotides, the CDR3 is TGTGCCAGCAGCCCGGGAGAGGGGTACACCGGGGAGCTGTTTTTT. Protein product: CASSPGEGYTGELFF.

The chain recombines TRBV6-9 with TRBJ1-1; 9 bases line up with TRBD1. Germline CDR1 MNHGY, CDR2 SVAAGI. There are 17 residues in the CDR3. With 6 bases clipped from V and 4 bases from J, the junction kept 15 bases outside the gene matches. This chain's CDR3 is CASRITGGARSVTEAFF. CDR3 in DNA: TGTGCCAGCAGAATTACAGGGGGCGCGAGGTCGGTCACTGAAGCTTTCTTT.

This clonotype was seen a handful of times. V and J are TRBV6-1 and TRBJ2-3; tentatively, D is TRBD2 (6 bases). Germline CDR1 MNHNS, CDR2 SASEGT. CDR3 length equals 18 residues. Trimming removed 4 bases at V and 1 base at J, with 21 bases between. In DNA form, the CDR3 reads TGTGCCAGCAGTGCGCGACCACTGGCCGGGGGACGCACAGATACGCAGTATTTT. Translating it yields CASSARPLAGGRTDTQYF.

The sample holds a few counts of this clonotype. This chain connects TRBV5-1 to TRBJ2-1, with D possibly being TRBD1 (5 bases). The germline V and J ends were trimmed by 7 bases and 9 bases, with 17 bases remaining between them. This CDR3 is built from 13 residues. Per germline, CDR1 SGHRS and CDR2 YFSETQ. The CDR3 DNA is TGCGCCAGCGGAGTTATCCCAGGGTCTGAGCAGTTCTTC. Protein sequence: CASGVIPGSEQFF.

This clonotype was seen a handful of times. The V gene is TRBV5-4, the J gene TRBJ2-1; 9 nucleotides align to TRBD2. Unmatched junction bases numbered 6, after V lost 3 bases and J lost 5 bases. Per the germline V gene, CDR1 is SGHNT and CDR2 is YYREEE (reference sequence). The CDR3 is 15 amino acids. As DNA, the CDR3 is TGTGCCAGCAGCTCAAGCGGGGGGAAAAACAATGAGCAGTTCTTC. It yields the protein CASSSSGGKNNEQFF. The full variable domain, its missing parts supplied by reference TRBV5-4 and TRBJ2-1, is ETGVTQSPTHLIKTRGQQVTLRCSSQSGHNTVSWYQQALGQGPQFIFQYYREEENGRGNFPPRFSGLQFPNYSSELNVNALELDDSALYLCASSSSGGKNNEQFFGPGTRLTVL.

The chain employs TRBV5-4 and TRBJ2-3; D call uncertain. The V and J ends lost 3 bases and 5 bases respectively, with 13 bases between them. The CDR3 has 14 residues. Germline V gene data show CDR1 as SGHNT and CDR2 as YYREEE (reference sequence). The CDR3 sequence is CASSSSTPGDTQYF. DNA for the CDR3: TGTGCCAGCAGCTCAAGCACTCCCGGAGATACGCAGTATTTT. Combining the CDR3 with reference TRBV5-4 and TRBJ2-3 gives the whole variable domain ETGVTQSPTHLIKTRGQQVTLRCSSQSGHNTVSWYQQALGQGPQFIFQYYREEENGRGNFPPRFSGLQFPNYSSELNVNALELDDSALYLCASSSSTPGDTQYFGPGTRLTVL.

The rearrangement links TRBV11-2 to TRBJ2-3, with TRBD2 matching 14 bases. V lost 7 bases, J lost 1 base, and 13 bases stayed unmatched. CDR3 length: 19 amino acids. CDR1 and CDR2 from the germline V gene are SGHAT and FQNNGV. DNA of the CDR3: TGTGCCAGCACCTCCGCCCCGGGACTAGCGGGAGAAGGCACAGATACGCAGTATTTT. It yields the protein CASTSAPGLAGEGTDTQYF.

The rearrangement joins TRBV11-2 to TRBJ1-4; possible D gene TRBD1, 6 bases. V was shortened by 5 bases and J by 8 bases, with 12 bases between the two germline ends. The CDR3 loop spans 13 amino acids. Germline V CDR1 and CDR2: SGHAT, FQNNGV. The CDR3 DNA sequence: TGTGCCAGCAGCCGAGGGGGAAACGAAAAACTGTTTTTT. This translates into CASSRGGNEKLFF.

In its sample, this clonotype was seen once. The chain carries TRBV9 and TRBJ1-5; unclear D gene. This CDR3 contains 15 residues. Deletions cut 2 bases from V and 0 bases from J, with 9 bases between. Germline V gene sequence: CDR1 SGDLS, CDR2 YYNGEE. CDR3 sequence (DNA): TGTGCCAGCAGCGTTGGGGATCATAGCAATCAGCCCCAGCATTTT. It translates to CASSVGDHSNQPQHF.

V gene TRBV7-9 combines with J gene TRBJ1-3; 9 bases align to TRBD1. Germline V lookup: CDR1 SEHNR, CDR2 FQNEAQ (reference sequence). V lost 2 bases, J lost 3 bases, and 8 bases stayed unmatched. The length of the CDR3 is 17 residues. The CDR3 loop is CASSLRPQGAYGNTIYF. DNA for the CDR3: TGTGCCAGCAGCTTACGCCCACAGGGGGCTTATGGAAACACCATATATTTT. The variable domain in full, with the rest retrieved from reference TRBV7-9 and TRBJ1-3, is DTGVSQNPRHKITKRGQNVTFRCDPISEHNRLYWYRQTLGQGPEFLTYFQNEAQLEKSRLLSDRFSAERPKGSFSTLEIQRTEQGDSAMYLCASSLRPQGAYGNTIYFGEGSWLTVV.

This clonotype appeared a few times. This chain links TRBV12-3 or TRBV12-4 with TRBJ2-3; D is possibly TRBD1 (6 bases). The V gene lost 4 bases and the J gene lost 2 bases, with 19 bases spanning the gap. The CDR3 loop spans 17 amino acids. The CDR3 nucleotides read TGTGCCAGCAGTTCTACAGGGTTTGTCTCTGTCACAGATACGCAGTATTTT. Translating gives CASSSTGFVSVTDTQYF.

This clonotype came up a few times. The chain employs TRBV11-2 and TRBJ2-3; 10 bases fit TRBD2. CDR3 length equals 18 residues. Per germline, CDR1 SGHAT and CDR2 FQNNGV. Trimming removed 1 base from V and 0 bases from J; junction bases left unmatched: 7. The CDR3 bases are TGTGCCAGCAGCTTAGGATCATCGGGACTAGCGAGCACAGATACGCAGTATTTT. Translating it yields CASSLGSSGLASTDTQYF.

The chain uses TRBV28 and TRBJ1-1; D uncertain. V was shortened by 6 bases and J by 8 bases, with 10 bases between the two germline ends. Per the germline V gene, CDR1 is MDHEN and CDR2 is SYDVKM. CDR3 size: 11 residues. CDR3 in DNA: TGTGCCAGCAGCTCGGCGGCAGAAGCTTTCTTT. This gives the protein CASSSAAEAFF.

The rearrangement joins TRBV20-1 to TRBJ2-1; 8 nucleotides agree with TRBD1. The germline CDR1 and CDR2 sequences are DFQATT and SNEGSKA (reference sequence). Trimming cost V 5 bases and J 9 bases; bases outside gene matches: 12. This CDR3 has 14 amino acids. CDR3 residues: CSASDRGPLSEQFF. Here the CDR3 DNA reads TGCAGTGCTTCTGACAGGGGACCTCTCAGTGAGCAGTTCTTC.

This clonotype has only a few counts. The chain has TRBV12-3 or TRBV12-4 and TRBJ1-2; D is unresolved. With 5 bases removed from V and 4 bases from J, the gap between germline ends came to 11 bases. CDR3 length: 13 residues. CDR3 bases: TGTGCCAGCAGTCTGCAAGAACTCTATGGCTACACCTTC. This codes for CASSLQELYGYTF.

This clonotype has ten or more counts. The chain is built from TRBV20-1 and TRBJ1-2; D is perhaps TRBD1 (5 bases). The V end lost 6 bases, the J end lost 7 bases, and 30 bases lay between the germline ends. This CDR3 is 17 amino acids long. From germline, CDR1 is DFQATT and CDR2 SNEGSKA (reference sequence). For the CDR3, the DNA is TGCAGTGCCATCATGGGGACGCGCACCATCCGGGCAGTTGGCTACACCTTC. Its translation is CSAIMGTRTIRAVGYTF.

The V call is TRBV5-1, the J call TRBJ2-1; possibly TRBD1 for D (6 bases). Trimming took 4 bases from V and 13 from J, leaving 18 bases between them. The CDR3 consists of 13 residues. The germline V gene has CDR1 SGHRS and CDR2 YFSETQ. CDR3: CASSDSLDRTQFF. The CDR3 DNA is TGCGCCAGCAGCGATAGTTTGGACAGAACACAGTTCTTC.

This clonotype was seen ten or more times. The genes are TRBV27 and TRBJ2-7, with D unresolved. This CDR3 region has 14 residues. Trimming took 3 bases from V and 4 from J, leaving 13 bases between them. Germline lookup yields CDR1 MNHEY and CDR2 SMNVEV (reference sequence). The CDR3 DNA reads as TGTGCCAGCAGTTTTGGTCTCCCACCTTACGAGCAGTACTTC. Residues: CASSFGLPPYEQYF.

The chain employs TRBV11-2 and TRBJ1-2, with 8 bases that match TRBD1. The V segment lost 6 bases and the J segment 3 bases; nucleotides outside the gene matches: 9. Germline CDR1 is SGHAT and CDR2 is FQNNGV. The CDR3 runs to 15 residues. CDR3 protein: CASRKIQGAYYGYTF. The CDR3 DNA reads TGTGCCAGCAGAAAAATTCAGGGGGCATACTATGGCTACACCTTC.